This T cell receptor (beta chain) is drawn from a study of CD8 T cells in ankylosing spondylitis. General study results and limits: Seemingly distinctive of ankylosing spondylitis blood was a TCR beta motif formed by eight highly homologous variants. Disease-linked clones reportedly concentrated significantly in matched ankylosing spondylitis synovial fluid. Relatively rare in peripheral blood, disease-linked clones were also CD8+.

This clonotype was seen many times. Its antigen is currently unknown. Quantitative 5'-RACE with molecular barcodes generated TCR beta libraries. TCRdb redid the calling of the 5' RACE reads with MiXCR, one entry per CDR3 protein. The repertoire holds approximately 520,000 distinct CDR3 sequences, with about 5% as singletons. CDR1 is SGHTA, CDR2 FQGNSA, per germline. V lost 1 base, J lost 4 bases, and 5 bases lay in between. The CDR3 length is 14 residues. The sequencing sample was made of blood, either unsorted or a sorted T cell fraction (not recorded which). The chain recombines TRBV7-2 with TRBJ1-6; no definite D call. This TCR derives from a male donor with ankylosing spondylitis. The chain's CDR3 is CASSLVSYNSPLHF. Written as DNA, the CDR3 is TGTGCCAGCAGCTTAGTCTCGTATAATTCACCCCTCCACTTT.